This is a list of T cell receptor beta chains from one sample in a study of OX40 agonist ivuxolimab in advanced cancers. Repertoires were generated with immunoSEQ multiplex PCR, while TCRdb's copy carries only in-frame clones and drops some. Of around 79,000 clones in the sample, around nine tenths were seen once. The sequences come from CD4+ or CD8+ T cells sorted from blood, collected in a trial of the OX40 agonist ivuxolimab. Receptor source: an adult with an advanced solid tumor such as melanoma, head and neck, liver or kidney cancer. Both conserved end residues are part of each CDR3. The order of the fields is CDR3 length, V gene, clone size, J gene, D gene, CDR3 protein, CDR3 DNA. D genes are given only for firm matches. Some rows have no size entry. The others give once, few or many, or a class for an expanded clone.

>18|TRBV27|NA|TRBJ2-6|NA
CASSSAGTYNSGANVLTF
TGTGCCAGCAGTTCCGCCGGGACGTATAACTCTGGGGCCAACGTCCTGACTTTC
>11|TRBV10-3|NA|TRBJ2-1|NA
CAISVGNEQFF
TGTGCCATCAGTGTGGGAAATGAGCAGTTCTTC
>16|TRBV27|once|TRBJ2-1|TRBD2
CASSAGLAGGYNEQFF
TGTGCCAGCAGTGCGGGACTAGCGGGGGGATACAATGAGCAGTTCTTC
>12|TRBV19|NA|TRBJ1-2|NA
CASSILGRKKIF
TGTGCCAGTAGTATATTGGGCAGGAAGAAGATCTTC
>14|TRBV11-3|NA|TRBJ2-4|TRBD1
CASSHGQGENIQYF
TGTGCCAGCAGCCACGGACAGGGGGAAAACATTCAGTACTTC
>13|TRBV6-1|NA|TRBJ1-2|TRBD1
CASSEGGDRTGPF
TGTGCCAGCAGTGAAGGGGGGGATCGGACAGGGCCCTTC
>13|TRBV9|NA|TRBJ1-1|TRBD1
CASSSTGVTEAFF
TGTGCCAGCAGCTCTACAGGGGTCACTGAAGCTTTCTTT
>13|TRBV7-9|once|TRBJ1-1|NA
CASSLAGFTEAFF
TGTGCCAGCAGCTTAGCGGGCTTCACTGAAGCTTTCTTT
>12|TRBV6-1|NA|TRBJ2-7|NA
CASRDVAYEQYF
TGTGCCAGCCGGGACGTAGCCTACGAGCAGTACTTC
>14|TRBV5-1|NA|TRBJ1-2|TRBD1
CASRQTGGNYGYTF
TGCGCCAGCAGACAGACAGGGGGCAACTATGGCTACACCTTC
>15|TRBV7-2|NA|TRBJ2-7|NA
CASSPEGGARSEQYF
TGTGCCAGCAGCCCAGAGGGGGGGGCGCGCTCCGAGCAGTACTTC
>14|TRBV28|NA|TRBJ2-3|NA
CATDREPQIRTQYF
TGTGCCACCGACCGGGAGCCTCAGATTCGAACGCAGTATTTT
>13|TRBV5-1|few|TRBJ1-1|NA
CASGLPGGTEAFF
TGCGCCAGCGGACTTCCGGGCGGCACTGAAGCTTTCTTT
>14|TRBV5-1|NA|TRBJ2-3|TRBD2
CASRLAGGLDTQYF
TGCGCCAGCAGATTAGCGGGGGGGCTTGATACGCAGTATTTT
>18|TRBV19|NA|TRBJ2-6|NA
CASSTQGPQGPGANVLTF
TGTGCCAGTAGTACACAAGGGCCACAGGGCCCTGGGGCCAACGTCCTGACTTTC
>14|TRBV7-8|NA|TRBJ2-7|NA
CASSLAPAAYEQYF
TGTGCCAGCAGCTTAGCGCCAGCCGCCTACGAGCAGTACTTC
>12|TRBV7-2|NA|TRBJ1-2|NA
CASSLGSRPNTF
TGTGCCAGCAGCTTAGGTTCCAGGCCCAACACCTTC
>12|TRBV28|NA|TRBJ1-1|NA
CASSLRGTEAFF
TGTGCCAGCAGCCTAAGGGGCACTGAAGCTTTCTTT
>14|TRBV6-1|once|TRBJ2-7|NA
CASSGISLGYEQYF
TGTGCCAGCAGTGGGATATCCCTCGGCTACGAGCAGTACTTC
>15|TRBV9|NA|TRBJ1-2|NA
CASRKRAGSDSGYTF
TGTGCCAGCAGAAAACGAGCAGGCTCAGACTCTGGCTACACCTTC
>12|TRBV7-2|once|TRBJ2-7|NA
CASSLTSYEQYF
TGTGCCAGCAGCTTAACCTCCTACGAGCAGTACTTC
>17|TRBV4-1|NA|TRBJ2-3|TRBD1
CASSQVPGQGSTDTQYF
TGCGCCAGCAGCCAAGTCCCCGGACAGGGGAGCACAGATACGCAGTATTTT
>14|TRBV19|NA|TRBJ1-2|TRBD1
CASSMGTGDYGYTF
TGTGCCAGTAGTATGGGGACAGGGGATTATGGCTACACCTTC
>11|TRBV10-3|NA|TRBJ1-1|NA
CAIQTATEAFF
TGTGCCATCCAAACAGCCACTGAAGCTTTCTTT
>15|TRBV7-2|NA|TRBJ2-3|NA
CASSSPGQTTDTQYF
TGTGCCAGCAGCTCGCCCGGGCAGACCACAGATACGCAGTATTTT
>12|TRBV29-1|NA|TRBJ2-1|NA
CSVGGRVDEQFF
TGCAGCGTTGGGGGGCGGGTGGATGAGCAGTTCTTC
>15|TRBV5-1|NA|TRBJ1-4|NA
CASSLAGQGNEKLFF
TGCGCCAGCAGCTTGGCGGGCCAGGGGAATGAAAAACTGTTTTTT
>16|TRBV6-5|NA|TRBJ1-6|NA
CASSYSSQSYNSPLHF
TGTGCCAGCAGTTATAGTTCCCAGAGTTATAATTCACCCCTCCACTTT
>17|TRBV28|NA|TRBJ2-5|TRBD2
CASSVNRLAGGPETQYF
TGTGCCAGCAGTGTGAATCGACTAGCGGGAGGACCCGAGACCCAGTACTTC
>15|TRBV10-3|NA|TRBJ2-6|NA
CAIRDNYSGANVLTF
TGTGCCATCAGGGACAACTACTCTGGGGCCAACGTCCTGACTTTC
>15|TRBV10-2|NA|TRBJ2-5|TRBD1
CASSGTGLAQETQYF
TGCGCCAGCAGTGGGACAGGGCTGGCCCAAGAGACCCAGTACTTC
>14|TRBV10-3|many|TRBJ2-2|NA
CAISPQVNTGELFF
TGTGCCATCAGCCCACAGGTGAACACCGGGGAGCTGTTTTTT
>14|TRBV28|once|TRBJ1-2|NA
CASSFMIGDYGYTF
TGTGCCAGCAGTTTTATGATTGGGGACTATGGCTACACCTTC
>19|TRBV18|NA|TRBJ2-5|NA
CASSPPSGTPESLYATQYF
TGTGCCAGCTCACCACCAAGTGGGACACCAGAAAGTTTATATGCGACCCAGTACTTC
>13|TRBV21-1|few|TRBJ1-4|NA
CASSKGGYKKLFF
TGTGCCAGCAGCAAGGGAGGGTACAAAAAACTGTTTTTT
>18|TRBV6-4|NA|TRBJ1-2|NA
CASSSNMITGSANYGYTF
TGTGCCAGCAGTTCAAACATGATTACAGGGAGCGCGAACTATGGCTACACCTTC
>13|TRBV6-5|NA|TRBJ2-5|NA
CASSQQGTETQYF
TGTGCCAGCAGTCAACAGGGAACGGAGACCCAGTACTTC
>17|TRBV19|NA|TRBJ1-5|TRBD1
CASAAGTDIGGNQPQHF
TGTGCCAGTGCGGCCGGGACAGATATAGGTGGCAATCAGCCCCAGCATTTT
>12|TRBV7-3|NA|TRBJ2-1|NA
CASGLNYNEQFF
TGTGCCAGCGGGCTAAATTACAATGAGCAGTTCTTC
>15|TRBV2|NA|TRBJ1-1|TRBD1
CASSLLGTGNTEAFF
TGTGCCAGCAGTTTGTTGGGGACAGGGAACACTGAAGCTTTCTTT
>14|TRBV30|NA|TRBJ2-7|NA
CAWSVQGGRDEQYF
TGTGCCTGGAGTGTCCAGGGGGGACGGGACGAGCAGTACTTC
>14|TRBV19|NA|TRBJ1-3|NA
CASEEGAVGNTIYF
TGTGCCAGTGAAGAAGGGGCTGTTGGAAACACCATATATTTT
>15|TRBV30|NA|TRBJ2-1|TRBD2
CARSWVSGPYNEQFF
TGTGCCCGCTCATGGGTTAGCGGGCCTTACAATGAGCAGTTCTTC
>14|TRBV5-6|NA|TRBJ1-1|NA
CASSSTRGRIEAFF
TGTGCCAGCAGCTCCACACGGGGAAGAATTGAAGCTTTCTTT
>11|TRBV20-1|NA|TRBJ2-3|NA
CSARSTDTQYF
TGCAGTGCAAGGAGCACAGATACGCAGTATTTT
>15|TRBV6-1|NA|TRBJ1-6|TRBD1
CASRLTGTGEPPLHF
TGTGCCAGCAGACTAACCGGGACAGGGGAACCACCCCTCCACTTT
>18|TRBV7-3|NA|TRBJ1-3|NA
CASWVGLHPTNSGNTIYF
TGTGCCAGTTGGGTCGGGCTTCACCCAACCAACTCTGGAAACACCATATATTTT
>16|TRBV19|NA|TRBJ1-2|NA
CASTPTGLDADYGYTF
TGTGCCAGTACCCCCACAGGGTTGGACGCGGACTATGGCTACACCTTC
>15|TRBV27|NA|TRBJ1-3|NA
CASSLNGVSGNTIYF
TGTGCCAGCAGTTTAAATGGTGTCTCTGGAAACACCATATATTTT
>15|TRBV9|once|TRBJ2-5|NA
CASSTQSLRSETQYF
TGTGCCAGCAGCACACAATCCCTCCGGAGTGAGACCCAGTACTTC
>16|TRBV5-1|NA|TRBJ1-1|NA
CASSTTGFDMNTEAFF
TGCGCCAGCAGCACCACAGGGTTCGATATGAACACTGAAGCTTTCTTT
>15|TRBV7-6|NA|TRBJ2-2|NA
CASSLNQGNTGELFF
TGTGCCAGCAGCTTGAACCAGGGAAACACCGGGGAGCTGTTTTTT
>16|TRBV5-6|NA|TRBJ1-4|NA
CASSLSSPAIGEKLFF
TGTGCCAGCAGCTTGTCGTCCCCGGCGATAGGTGAAAAACTGTTTTTT
>15|TRBV28|NA|TRBJ2-2|TRBD2
CASSRGLANTGELFF
TGTGCCAGCAGTAGGGGACTAGCCAACACCGGGGAGCTGTTTTTT
>17|TRBV5-4|NA|TRBJ2-3|NA
CASSQAVRGARADTQYF
TGTGCCAGCAGCCAGGCAGTTCGGGGGGCGAGGGCAGATACGCAGTATTTT
>15|TRBV15|NA|TRBJ2-7|TRBD2
CATSRVASGSYEQYF
TGTGCCACCAGCAGAGTGGCTAGCGGGAGCTACGAGCAGTACTTC
>13|TRBV19|NA|TRBJ1-2|NA
CASSIGTAYGYTF
TGTGCCAGTAGTATAGGAACAGCCTATGGCTACACCTTC